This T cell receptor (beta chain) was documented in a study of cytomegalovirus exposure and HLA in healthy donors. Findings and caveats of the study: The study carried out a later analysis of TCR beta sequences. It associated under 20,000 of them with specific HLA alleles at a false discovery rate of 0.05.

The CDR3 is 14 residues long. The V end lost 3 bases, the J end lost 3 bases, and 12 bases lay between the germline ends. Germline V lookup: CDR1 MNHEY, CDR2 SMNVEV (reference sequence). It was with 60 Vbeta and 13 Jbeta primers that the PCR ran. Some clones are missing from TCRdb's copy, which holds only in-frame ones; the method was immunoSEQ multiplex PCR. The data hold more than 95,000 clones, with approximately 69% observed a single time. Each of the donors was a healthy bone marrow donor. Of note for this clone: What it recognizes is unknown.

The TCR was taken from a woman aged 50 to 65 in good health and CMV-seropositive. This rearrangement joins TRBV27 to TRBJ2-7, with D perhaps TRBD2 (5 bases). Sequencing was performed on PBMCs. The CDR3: CASSFASLGYEQYF. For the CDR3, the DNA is TGTGCCAGCAGTTTTGCTAGCCTCGGCTACGAGCAGTACTTC.